The T cell receptor (beta chain) described here comes from a study of blood T cell repertoires in COVID-19. Study information: Sites across the United States, Italy and Spain contributed samples from acute and convalescent COVID-19. Nucleic acid was either cDNA or gDNA, and it came from T cells, B-cell-depleted T cells, or PBMCs.

Authors' methods: Amplification from reference gene primers served as the basis for estimated nucleated cell counts. TCRdb's copy holds only in-frame clones and misses some; the assay was immunoSEQ multiplex PCR. The V and J calls and the clone size are those of that table, but D and trimming were determined from the DNA. The table records 200,000 to 250,000 clones, about 82% of them present only once. From germline, CDR1 is SGDLS and CDR2 YYNGEE. Trimming cost V 1 base and J 8 bases; bases outside gene matches: 7. CDR3 length equals 15 residues. Followed over time, Seattle patients had been enrolled while infection was active.

The receptor was isolated from a woman aged 70-85 years with COVID-19, enrolled during active disease. The sequenced material came from peripheral blood. The chain combines TRBV9 with TRBJ2-2; 8 nucleotides match TRBD1. In nucleotides, the CDR3 is TGTGCCAGCAGCGTATTGGACAGGGTGTTGGGGGAGCTGTTTTTT. As protein: CASSVLDRVLGELFF.